This TCR beta chain was found in a study of blood T cell repertoires in COVID-19. CDR3 size: 15 residues. In germline, CDR1 is SEHNR, CDR2 FQNEAQ (reference sequence). The V segment lost 5 bases and the J segment 8 bases; nucleotides outside the gene matches: 10. Here immunoSEQ multiplex PCR was the method, and the copy in TCRdb shows in-frame clones only, minus some. There are 140,000 or so clones in the sample; roughly 80% occur only once, and about 9% lies in the top ten. The chain joins TRBV7-9 to TRBJ1-4; 8 nucleotides align to TRBD1. Sequenced: peripheral blood. The receptor was derived from a man between 45 and 60 years old with active or convalescent COVID-19. CDR3 in amino acids: CASSPPGQAREKLFF. CDR3 DNA: TGTGCCAGCAGCCCTCCGGGACAGGCGCGCGAAAAACTGTTTTTT.